These 9 T cell receptor beta chains share one sample of origin, sequenced in a study of blood T cell repertoires in COVID-19. TCRdb's table, derived via immunoSEQ multiplex PCR, lists solely in-frame clones and lacks some. Found here are hundreds of thousands of clones, less than 90% of them singletons; the top ten hold 7.8%. The specimen was peripheral blood. The receptors were gathered from a woman aged 45 to 65 with COVID-19, enrolled during active disease.

The V and J genes are TRBV12-5 and TRBJ1-1; D is possibly TRBD1 (5 bases). The CDR3 is 13 residues long. The germline V gene has CDR1 LGHNT and CDR2 FRNRAP. Trimming shortened V by 2 bases and J by 4 bases, and 8 bases separated the two germline ends. CDR3 bases: TGTGCTAGTGGTTTGCAGGGTTTCACTGAAGCTTTCTTT. Translated, it gives CASGLQGFTEAFF.

The genes are TRBV30 and TRBJ2-3; 9 nucleotides agree with TRBD2. The V and J ends lost 1 base and 4 bases, in that order; junction bases with no gene match: 6. Germline loops: CDR1 GTSNPN, CDR2 SVGIG (reference sequence). The CDR3 sequence is 15 residues long. The CDR3 DNA is TGTGCCTGGAGTGGTGGCGGGGGGGCCTCAGATACGCAGTATTTT. This gives the protein CAWSGGGGASDTQYF.

This clone turned up a few times. V gene TRBV5-4 combines with J gene TRBJ1-6, with 7 positions matching TRBD1. Germline V gives CDR1 SGHNT, CDR2 YYREEE (reference sequence). Losses at the gene ends were 4 bases for V and 14 bases for J; bases not matched to a gene: 9. CDR3 length: 13 amino acids. This CDR3 is CASSRDRVGTLHF. The CDR3, as DNA: TGTGCCAGCAGCCGCGACAGGGTTGGAACCCTCCACTTT.

The CDR3 spells CASSRRGESGYTF. DNA for the CDR3: TGTGCCAGCAGCCGACGGGGGGAGAGCGGCTACACCTTC. The J gene is TRBJ1-2, the V gene TRBV6-5, with D possibly being TRBD1 (5 bases). CDR1 MNHEY and CDR2 SVGAGI come from the germline V gene. The CDR3 consists of 13 residues. Trimming pared 6 bases from V and 8 bases from J, leaving 16 bases between.

The chain carries TRBV5-5 and TRBJ1-2; unclear D gene. This CDR3 is 13 amino acids long. Trimming took 3 bases from V and 2 from J, leaving 8 bases between them. CDR1 is SGHKS, CDR2 YYEKEE, per germline (reference sequence). CDR3 sequence: CASSYTENYGYTF. The CDR3 DNA is TGTGCCAGCAGCTACACAGAGAACTATGGCTACACCTTC.

The chain has TRBV30 and TRBJ1-3; D may be TRBD1 (6 bases). Germline V CDR1 and CDR2: GTSNPN, SVGIG (reference sequence). This CDR3 has 15 residues. Trimming left V 4 bases short and J 1 base short, with 14 bases between. CDR3 nucleotides: TGTGCCTGGAACCCTACAGGGAGTTCTGGAAACACCATATATTTT. It encodes CAWNPTGSSGNTIYF.

The chain uses TRBV19 and TRBJ1-1, with 8 bases identical to TRBD1. The CDR3 extends over 13 amino acids. Germline V gene lookup returns CDR1 LNHDA and CDR2 SQIVND (reference sequence). The junction had 9 bases not matched to a gene; V was cut back by 5 bases and J by 10 bases. In DNA, the CDR3 is TGTGCCAGTAGTCCGCGGACAGGGCGGGGAGCTTTCTTT. Its translation: CASSPRTGRGAFF.

This chain uses TRBV11-2 with TRBJ2-1, with a weak D call TRBD2 (6 bases). With 7 bases removed from V and 3 bases from J, the gap between germline ends came to 13 bases. Germline values: CDR1 SGHAT, CDR2 FQNNGV. The CDR3 covers 14 residues. The CDR3 protein is CASNPGDFYNEQFF. In nucleotides, the CDR3 is TGTGCCAGCAATCCGGGGGACTTCTACAATGAGCAGTTCTTC. The variable domain in full, with the rest retrieved from reference TRBV11-2 and TRBJ2-1, is EAGVAQSPRYKIIEKRQSVAFWCNPISGHATLYWYQQILGQGPKLLIQFQNNGVVDDSQLPKDRFSAERLKGVDSTLKIQPAKLEDSAVYLCASNPGDFYNEQFFGPGTRLTVL.

V gene TRBV19 combines with J gene TRBJ1-6; maybe TRBD1 (5 bases). Looked up from germline, CDR1 is LNHDA and CDR2 is SQIVND (reference sequence). The V gene lost 5 bases and the J gene lost 7 bases, with 12 bases spanning the gap. This CDR3 spans 14 amino acids. The CDR3 DNA sequence: TGTGCCAGTAGTCCCAGGGCCCGGAATTCACCCCTCCACTTT. Its protein product is CASSPRARNSPLHF.